Each of the 14 T cell receptor beta chains below was sequenced from the same sample in a study of beta chain features in type 1 diabetes. Expressed TCRB transcripts were sequenced because the entire RNA isolate underwent reverse transcription. TCRdb's table, derived via immunoSEQ multiplex PCR, lists solely in-frame clones and lacks some. The repertoire holds some 270,000 clones, with roughly 15% as singletons. The specimen sequenced was naive CD4+ T cells from blood. These receptors originate from a woman aged 40 to 50 in good health.

The J gene is TRBJ2-3, the V gene TRBV5-1, with D tentatively TRBD2 (6 bases). CDR1 SGHRS and CDR2 YFSETQ come from the germline V gene. CDR3 size: 14 residues. V was trimmed by 3 bases and J by 0 bases, leaving 8 bases between them. The CDR3 sequence is CASSSGTSTDTQYF. The CDR3 nucleotides are TGCGCCAGCAGCTCGGGGACTAGCACAGATACGCAGTATTTT.

This clone was picked up a small number of times. J is TRBJ2-3 and V is TRBV27, with 9 bases identical to TRBD2. This CDR3 has 13 residues. Trimming cost V 10 bases and J 0 bases; bases outside gene matches: 2. CDR1 and CDR2 (germline): MNHEY, SMNVEV (reference sequence). The CDR3 loop reads CATRGGSTDTQYF. The DNA of the CDR3 is TGTGCCACGCGGGGGGGGAGCACAGATACGCAGTATTTT.

This clone was seen repeatedly, ten times or more. V is TRBV29-1 and J is TRBJ2-1, with TRBD2 identical over 7 bases. Per germline, CDR1 SQVTM and CDR2 ANQGSEA. J lost 0 bases, V lost 6 bases, and 2 bases had no gene match. The CDR3 is 13 amino acids. The DNA of the CDR3 is TGCAGCGTGAGCGGGGCCTCCTACAATGAGCAGTTCTTC. Encoded protein: CSVSGASYNEQFF.

This chain connects TRBV6-1 to TRBJ1-1, with no clear D. The V end lost 5 bases, the J end lost 6 bases, and 13 bases lay between the germline ends. Germline CDR1 is MNHNS and CDR2 is SASEGT. The CDR3 sequence is 13 residues long. The CDR3 coding sequence is TGTGCCAGCAGTTTCCGACGGCAGGCTGAAGCTTTCTTT. It encodes CASSFRRQAEAFF.

The gene calls are TRBV29-1 and TRBJ1-2, with TRBD1 as a possible D gene (6 bases). Germline V CDR1 and CDR2: SQVTM, ANQGSEA. Trimming left V 7 bases short and J 8 bases short, with 20 bases between. This CDR3 spans 13 amino acids. Written as DNA, the CDR3 is TGCAGCGGAAACAGGGTTCCGGAGTGGGGCTACACCTTC. Encoded protein: CSGNRVPEWGYTF.

This clone appeared a few times. DNA of the CDR3: TGTGCCAGCAGCTCCAGGGGGGCACGACGCTACACCTTC. This gives the protein CASSSRGARRYTF. The chain employs TRBV9 and TRBJ1-2; TRBD1 matches at 7 bases. CDR1 is SGDLS, CDR2 YYNGEE, per germline. Trimming took 4 bases from V and 9 from J; bases not matched to a gene: 9. There are 13 residues in the CDR3.

The chain couples TRBV18 to TRBJ2-1; D perhaps matches TRBD1 (6 bases). CDR3 length equals 16 residues. Trimming stripped 3 bases from V and 0 bases from J, with 12 bases between. In germline, CDR1 is KGHSH, CDR2 LQKENI. CDR3 bases: TGTGCCAGCTCACCTCAACAGGACAGCTCCTACAATGAGCAGTTCTTC. Translation gives CASSPQQDSSYNEQFF. Full variable domain (outside the CDR3, taken from reference TRBV18 and TRBJ2-1): NAGVMQNPRHLVRRRGQEARLRCSPMKGHSHVYWYRQLPEEGLKFMVYLQKENIIDESGMPKERFSAEFPKEGPSILRIQQVVRGDSAAYFCASSPQQDSSYNEQFFGPGTRLTVL.

The chain links TRBV5-1 to TRBJ2-3, with D perhaps matching TRBD2 (6 bases). The germline V gene encodes CDR1 SGHRS and CDR2 YFSETQ. This CDR3 contains 14 residues. The V end was cut by 4 bases, the J end by 3 bases, with 12 bases between. This CDR3 reads CASSPGSTTDTQYF. The CDR3 nucleotides read TGCGCCAGCAGCCCCGGGAGCACTACAGATACGCAGTATTTT. Supplemented by reference TRBV5-1 and TRBJ2-3, the full variable domain reads KAGVTQTPRYLIKTRGQQVTLSCSPISGHRSVSWYQQTPGQGLQFLFEYFSETQRNKGNFPGRFSGRQFSNSRSEMNVSTLELGDSALYLCASSPGSTTDTQYFGPGTRLTVL.

This chain links TRBV5-1 with TRBJ2-3; 15 bases are shared with TRBD2. This CDR3 is 16 amino acids long. In germline, CDR1 is SGHRS, CDR2 YFSETQ. V lost 3 bases to trimming and J lost 9 bases; unmatched junction nucleotides: 8. The CDR3 DNA reads as TGCGCCAGCAGCTCAACGCGGACTAGCGGGGGGGGCACGCAGTATTTT. It is translated as CASSSTRTSGGGTQYF.

This clone has a handful of counts. The germline gene is not matched at one end of the junction; a read error may be the cause. The chain uses TRBV9 and TRBJ1-3; D is unresolved. CDR3 length: 15 residues. Germline-derived CDR1 and CDR2 are SGDLS and YYNGEE. The DNA for the CDR3 is TGTGCCAGCAGCGTAGGGGGAGTCCCTGGGAACACCATATATTTT. This encodes CASSVGGVPGNTIYF.

This clone was detected a few times. V gene TRBV9 combines with J gene TRBJ1-2; maybe TRBD1 (6 bases). The CDR3 extends over 18 amino acids. The germline V and J ends were trimmed by 3 bases and 0 bases, with 21 bases remaining between them. Germline loops: CDR1 SGDLS, CDR2 YYNGEE. The chain's CDR3 is CASSAHLGGQITNYGYTF. CDR3 nucleotide sequence: TGTGCCAGCAGCGCGCACCTCGGGGGGCAGATCACTAACTATGGCTACACCTTC.

The V call is TRBV11-2, the J call TRBJ2-1, with 10 bases that match TRBD2. The germline gives CDR1 SGHAT, CDR2 FQNNGV. The CDR3 spans 19 residues. With V trimmed by 1 base and J by 4 bases, 13 bases remained unmatched. CDR3 region: CASSLGLAGERRIYNEQFF. CDR3 DNA sequence: TGTGCCAGCAGCTTAGGGCTAGCGGGGGAACGGCGGATATACAATGAGCAGTTCTTC.

The CDR3 coding sequence is TGTGCCAGCAGCGGGACCGGGACAGGGGGCCTTGGTACAGATACGCAGTATTTT. This translates into CASSGTGTGGLGTDTQYF. The rearrangement links TRBV11-2 to TRBJ2-3; 12 nucleotides line up with TRBD1. J was trimmed by 3 bases and V by 5 bases; bases with no gene match: 12. Germline CDR1 is SGHAT and CDR2 is FQNNGV. The CDR3 length is 18 residues. Variable domain in full (rest from reference TRBV11-2 and TRBJ2-3): EAGVAQSPRYKIIEKRQSVAFWCNPISGHATLYWYQQILGQGPKLLIQFQNNGVVDDSQLPKDRFSAERLKGVDSTLKIQPAKLEDSAVYLCASSGTGTGGLGTDTQYFGPGTRLTVL.

The chain recombines TRBV27 with TRBJ2-3, with 13 bases identical to TRBD2. Trimming at V came to 8 bases and at J to 0 bases, leaving 11 bases not matched to a gene. The CDR3 is 18 amino acids. Germline-derived CDR1 and CDR2 are MNHEY and SMNVEV (reference sequence). The CDR3 DNA follows: TGTGCCAGCTCCGGACTAGCGGGGGAGCCCTCTAGCACAGATACGCAGTATTTT. Amino acids: CASSGLAGEPSSTDTQYF.